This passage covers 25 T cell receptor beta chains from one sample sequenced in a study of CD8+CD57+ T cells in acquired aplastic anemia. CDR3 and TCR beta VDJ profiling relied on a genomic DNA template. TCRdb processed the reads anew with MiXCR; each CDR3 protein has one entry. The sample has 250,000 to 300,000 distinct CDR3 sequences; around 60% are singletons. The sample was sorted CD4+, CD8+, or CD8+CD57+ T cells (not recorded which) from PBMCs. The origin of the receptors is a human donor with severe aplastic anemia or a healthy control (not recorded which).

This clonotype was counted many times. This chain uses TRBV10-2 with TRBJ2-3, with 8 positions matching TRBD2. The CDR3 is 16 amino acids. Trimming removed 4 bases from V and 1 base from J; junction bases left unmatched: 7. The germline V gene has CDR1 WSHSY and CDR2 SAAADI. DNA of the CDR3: TGCGCCAGCAGTGGTATAACGGGGGGGGGCACAGATACGCAGTATTTT. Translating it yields CASSGITGGGTDTQYF.

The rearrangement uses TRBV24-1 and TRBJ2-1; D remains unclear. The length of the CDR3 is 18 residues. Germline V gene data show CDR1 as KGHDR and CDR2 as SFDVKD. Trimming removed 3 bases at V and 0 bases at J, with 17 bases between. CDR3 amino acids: CATSDTTRKDGSYNEQFF. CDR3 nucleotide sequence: TGTGCCACCAGTGATACCACTCGAAAGGACGGCTCCTACAATGAGCAGTTCTTC.

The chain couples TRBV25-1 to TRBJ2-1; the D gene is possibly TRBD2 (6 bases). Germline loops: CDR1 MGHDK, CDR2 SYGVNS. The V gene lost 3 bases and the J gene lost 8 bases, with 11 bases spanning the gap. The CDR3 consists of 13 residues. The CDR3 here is CASSEWERDEQFF. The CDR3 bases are TGTGCCAGCAGTGAGTGGGAGCGGGATGAGCAGTTCTTC.

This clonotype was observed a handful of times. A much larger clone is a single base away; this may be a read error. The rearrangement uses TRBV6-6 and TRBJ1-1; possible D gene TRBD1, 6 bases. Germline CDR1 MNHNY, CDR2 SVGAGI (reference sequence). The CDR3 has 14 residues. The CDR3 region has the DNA TGTGCCAGCAGTCCCCAAGGGGGGAACGCTGAAGCTTTCTTT. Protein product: CASSPQGGNAEAFF.

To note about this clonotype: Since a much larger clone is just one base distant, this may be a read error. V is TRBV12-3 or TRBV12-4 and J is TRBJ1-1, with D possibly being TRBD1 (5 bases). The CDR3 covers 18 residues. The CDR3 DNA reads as TGTGCTAGTGGCTTGGGGGGACTGACTTGGGACGGGGAGCTTGGAGCTTTCTTT. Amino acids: CASGLGGLTWDGELGAFF.

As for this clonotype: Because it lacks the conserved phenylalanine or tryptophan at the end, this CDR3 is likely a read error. For the CDR3, the DNA is TGTGCCAGCAGCTTACAGGGGCGTCTGTATGGCTACACCTCC. Translation: CASSLQGRLYGYTS. This chain connects TRBV7-2 to TRBJ1-2, with D maybe TRBD1 (6 bases). Germline values: CDR1 SGHTA, CDR2 FQGNSA. The CDR3 has 14 amino acids. The V end lost 2 bases, the J end lost 5 bases, and 12 bases lay between the germline ends.

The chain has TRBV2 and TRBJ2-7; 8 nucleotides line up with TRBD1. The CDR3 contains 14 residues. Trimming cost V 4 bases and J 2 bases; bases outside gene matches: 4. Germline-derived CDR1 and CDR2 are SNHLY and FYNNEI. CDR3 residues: CASSGTGSTYEQYF. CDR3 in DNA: TGTGCCAGCAGTGGGACAGGGTCAACCTACGAGCAGTACTTC.

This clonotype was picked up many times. CDR3 DNA: TGTGCCAGCAGCTTAGATATGGGGGGACGGGGCTACAATGAGCAGTTCTTC. Protein: CASSLDMGGRGYNEQFF. V gene TRBV11-3 combines with J gene TRBJ2-1; tentative D call: TRBD2 (6 bases). The CDR3 runs 17 residues. Trimming removed 0 bases from V and 3 bases from J, with 15 bases in between. The V gene's germline CDR1 is SGHNT and CDR2 YENEEA.

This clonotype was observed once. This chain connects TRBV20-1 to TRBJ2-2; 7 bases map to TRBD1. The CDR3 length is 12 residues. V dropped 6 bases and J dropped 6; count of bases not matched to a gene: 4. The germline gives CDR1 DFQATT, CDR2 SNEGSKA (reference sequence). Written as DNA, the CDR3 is TGCAGTGCCACGACAGGGTCCGGGGAGCTGTTTTTT. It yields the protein CSATTGSGELFF.

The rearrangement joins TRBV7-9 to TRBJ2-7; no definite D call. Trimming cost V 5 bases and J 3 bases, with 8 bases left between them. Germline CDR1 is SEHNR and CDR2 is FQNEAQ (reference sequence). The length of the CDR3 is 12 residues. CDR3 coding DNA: TGTGCCAGCAGCCGGACCCTCTACGAGCAGTACTTC. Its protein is CASSRTLYEQYF.

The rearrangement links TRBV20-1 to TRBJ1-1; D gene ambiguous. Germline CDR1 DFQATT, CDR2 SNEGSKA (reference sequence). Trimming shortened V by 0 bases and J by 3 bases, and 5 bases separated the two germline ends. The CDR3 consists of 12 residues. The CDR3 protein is CSARDLHTEAFF. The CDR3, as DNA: TGCAGTGCTAGAGATCTCCACACTGAAGCTTTCTTT.

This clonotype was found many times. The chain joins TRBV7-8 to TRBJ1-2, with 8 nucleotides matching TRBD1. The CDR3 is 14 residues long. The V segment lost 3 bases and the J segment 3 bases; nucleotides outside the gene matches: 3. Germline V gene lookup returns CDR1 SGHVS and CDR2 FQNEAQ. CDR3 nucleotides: TGTGCCAGCAGCTTCAGGGGGCGAGACTATGGCTACACCTTC. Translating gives CASSFRGRDYGYTF. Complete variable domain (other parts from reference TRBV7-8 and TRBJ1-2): GAGVSQSPRYKVAKRGQDVALRCDPISGHVSLFWYQQALGQGPEFLTYFQNEAQLDKSGLPSDRFFAERPEGSVSTLKIQRTQQEDSAVYLCASSFRGRDYGYTFGSGTRLTVV.

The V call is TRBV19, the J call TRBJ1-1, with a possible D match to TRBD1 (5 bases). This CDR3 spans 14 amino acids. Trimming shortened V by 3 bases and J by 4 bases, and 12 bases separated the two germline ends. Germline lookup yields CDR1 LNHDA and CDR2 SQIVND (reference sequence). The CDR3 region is CASSIGAGLTEAFF. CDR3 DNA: TGTGCCAGTAGTATTGGGGCAGGGCTCACTGAAGCTTTCTTT.

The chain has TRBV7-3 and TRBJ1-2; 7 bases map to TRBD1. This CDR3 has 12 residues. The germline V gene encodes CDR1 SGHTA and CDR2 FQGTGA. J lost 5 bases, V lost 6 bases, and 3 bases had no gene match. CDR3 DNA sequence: TGTGCCAGCAGAACAGGGGCGTATGGCTACACCTTC. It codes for CASRTGAYGYTF.

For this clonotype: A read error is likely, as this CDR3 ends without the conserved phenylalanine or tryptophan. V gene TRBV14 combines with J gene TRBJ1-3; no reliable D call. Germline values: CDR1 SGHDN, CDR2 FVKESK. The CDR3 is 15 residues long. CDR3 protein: CASSQGAAVGTTIYS. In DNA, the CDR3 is TGTGCCAGCAGCCAAGGTGCTGCGGTTGGAACCACCATATATTCT.

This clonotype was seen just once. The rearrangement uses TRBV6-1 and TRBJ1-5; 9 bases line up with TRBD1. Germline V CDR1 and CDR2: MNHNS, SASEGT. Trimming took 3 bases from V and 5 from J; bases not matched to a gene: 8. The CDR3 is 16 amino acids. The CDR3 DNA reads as TGTGCCAGCAGTGATTTCTGGACAGGGGAATATCAGCCCCAGCATTTT. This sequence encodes CASSDFWTGEYQPQHF.

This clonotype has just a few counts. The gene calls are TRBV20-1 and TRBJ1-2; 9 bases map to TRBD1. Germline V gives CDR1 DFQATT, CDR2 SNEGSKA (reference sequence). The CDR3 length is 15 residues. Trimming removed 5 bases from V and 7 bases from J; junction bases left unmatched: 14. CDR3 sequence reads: CSARDPRQGESGYTF. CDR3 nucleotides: TGCAGTGCTCGGGATCCTCGACAGGGGGAGAGTGGCTACACCTTC.

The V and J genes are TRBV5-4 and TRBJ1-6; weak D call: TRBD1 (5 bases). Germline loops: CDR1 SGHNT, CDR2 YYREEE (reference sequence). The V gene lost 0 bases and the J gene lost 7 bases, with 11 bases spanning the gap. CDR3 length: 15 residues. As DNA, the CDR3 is TGTGCCAGCAGCTTGGGCGGGGGGAGCAATTCACCCCTCCACTTT. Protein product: CASSLGGGSNSPLHF.

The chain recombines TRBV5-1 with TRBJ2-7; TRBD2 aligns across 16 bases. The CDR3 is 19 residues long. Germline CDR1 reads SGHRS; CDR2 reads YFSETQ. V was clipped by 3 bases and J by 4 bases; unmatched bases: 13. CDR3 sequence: CASSSQEQMGLAGGYEQYF. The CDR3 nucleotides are TGCGCCAGCAGCTCGCAGGAACAGATGGGACTAGCGGGAGGGTACGAGCAGTACTTC.

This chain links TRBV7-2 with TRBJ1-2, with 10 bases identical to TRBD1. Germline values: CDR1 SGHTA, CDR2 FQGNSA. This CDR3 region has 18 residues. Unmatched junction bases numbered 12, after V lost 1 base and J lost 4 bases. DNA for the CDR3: TGTGCCAGCAGCTTAGTAGGGGGACAGGGGAGGCTTATCTATGGCTACACCTTC. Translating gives CASSLVGGQGRLIYGYTF.

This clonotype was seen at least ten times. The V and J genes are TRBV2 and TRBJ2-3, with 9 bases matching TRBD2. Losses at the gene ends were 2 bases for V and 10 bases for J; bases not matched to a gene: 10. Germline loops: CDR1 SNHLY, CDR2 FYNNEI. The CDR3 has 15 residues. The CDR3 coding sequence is TGTGCCAGCAGTGAAAGAGCGGGGGGTTCTCTGTCGCAGTATTTT. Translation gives CASSERAGGSLSQYF.

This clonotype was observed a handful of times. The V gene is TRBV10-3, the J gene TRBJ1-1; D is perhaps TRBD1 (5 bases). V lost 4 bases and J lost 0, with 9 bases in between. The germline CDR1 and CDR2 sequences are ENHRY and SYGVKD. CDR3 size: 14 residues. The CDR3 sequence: CAISGGGMNTEAFF. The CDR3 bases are TGTGCCATCAGTGGTGGGGGAATGAACACTGAAGCTTTCTTT.

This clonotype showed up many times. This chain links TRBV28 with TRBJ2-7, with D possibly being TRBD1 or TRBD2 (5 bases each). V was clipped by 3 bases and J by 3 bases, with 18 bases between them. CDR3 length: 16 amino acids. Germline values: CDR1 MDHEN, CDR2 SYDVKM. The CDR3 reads CASSFLRGLQGYEQYF. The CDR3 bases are TGTGCCAGCAGTTTCCTCCGGGGCTTGCAAGGCTACGAGCAGTACTTC.

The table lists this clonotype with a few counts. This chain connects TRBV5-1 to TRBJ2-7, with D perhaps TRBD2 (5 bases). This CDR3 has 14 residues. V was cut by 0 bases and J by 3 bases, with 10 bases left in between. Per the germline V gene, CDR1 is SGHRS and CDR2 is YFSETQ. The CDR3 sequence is CASSLGRVVYEQYF. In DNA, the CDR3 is TGCGCCAGCAGCTTGGGGCGGGTGGTCTACGAGCAGTACTTC.

The CDR3: CSARRRGSTDTQYF. The CDR3, as DNA: TGCAGTGCTAGAAGGCGGGGCAGCACAGATACGCAGTATTTT. This chain uses TRBV20-1 with TRBJ1-3; D may be TRBD2 (6 bases). The J call may be faulty, since TRBJ2-3 better matches the DNA end. The CDR3 loop spans 14 amino acids. Germline V gene lookup returns CDR1 DFQATT and CDR2 SNEGSKA (reference sequence).